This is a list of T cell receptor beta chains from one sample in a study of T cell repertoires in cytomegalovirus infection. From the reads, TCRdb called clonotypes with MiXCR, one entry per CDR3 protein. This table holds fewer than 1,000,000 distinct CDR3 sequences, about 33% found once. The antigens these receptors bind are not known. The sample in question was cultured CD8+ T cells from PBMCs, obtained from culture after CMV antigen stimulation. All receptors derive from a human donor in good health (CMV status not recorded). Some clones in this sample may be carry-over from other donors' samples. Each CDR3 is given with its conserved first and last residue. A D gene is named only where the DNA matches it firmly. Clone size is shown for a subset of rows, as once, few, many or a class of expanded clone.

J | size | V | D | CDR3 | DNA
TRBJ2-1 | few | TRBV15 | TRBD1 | CATSAGGEDNEQFF | TGTGCCACCAGCGCAGGGGGCGAGGACAATGAGCAGTTCTTC
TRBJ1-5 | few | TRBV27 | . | CASRRGSNQPQHF | TGTGCCAGCCGCAGGGGTAGCAATCAGCCCCAGCATTTT
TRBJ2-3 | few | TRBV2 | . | CASSERLANTDTQYF | TGTGCCAGCTCGGAACGGCTAGCTAACACAGATACGCAGTATTTT
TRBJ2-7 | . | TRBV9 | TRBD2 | CASSVGPTIAGGFRAPSYEQYF | TGTGCCAGCAGCGTAGGACCCACGATAGCGGGGGGATTTCGAGCACCTTCCTACGAGCAGTACTTC
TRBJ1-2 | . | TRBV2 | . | CASRAEYYGYTF | TGTGCCAGCCGCGCGGAATATTATGGCTACACCTTC
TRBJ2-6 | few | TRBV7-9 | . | CASSLEGYRDPGANVLTF | TGTGCCAGCAGCTTAGAGGGGTACAGGGATCCTGGGGCCAACGTCCTGACTTTC
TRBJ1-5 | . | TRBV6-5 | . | CASSSSRAGANQPQHF | TGTGCCAGCAGTTCCTCGAGAGCAGGTGCCAATCAGCCCCAGCATTTT
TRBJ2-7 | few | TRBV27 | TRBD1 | CASRGTGRLYEQYF | TGTGCCAGCAGGGGGACAGGGAGGCTCTACGAGCAGTACTTC
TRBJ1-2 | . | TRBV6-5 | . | CASSALPSRDDGYTF | TGTGCCAGCAGTGCCCTCCCCTCTAGGGACGATGGCTACACCTTC
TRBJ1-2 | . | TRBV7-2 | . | CASSQLAGIGGYTF | TGTGCCAGCAGCCAGCTGGCGGGGATCGGGGGCTACACCTTC
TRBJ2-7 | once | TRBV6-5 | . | CASSYSTDTPYEQYF | TGTGCCAGCAGTTACTCGACGGACACGCCCTACGAGCAGTACTTC
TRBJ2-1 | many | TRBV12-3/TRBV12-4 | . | CASSQGLVYNEQFF | TGTGCCAGCAGCCAGGGTTTAGTTTACAATGAGCAGTTCTTC
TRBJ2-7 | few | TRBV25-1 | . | CASSLDPLGGYEQYF | TGTGCCAGCAGCCTTGACCCTCTTGGAGGGTACGAGCAGTACTTC
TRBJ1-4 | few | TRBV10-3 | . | CAISESPTGGTNEKLFF | TGTGCCATCAGTGAGTCCCCGACAGGAGGAACTAATGAAAAACTGTTTTTT
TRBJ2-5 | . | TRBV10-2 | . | CASRAFPIFRREEETQYF | TGCGCCAGCAGAGCTTTTCCCATTTTTAGACGCGAAGAAGAGACCCAGTACTTC
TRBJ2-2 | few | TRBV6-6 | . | CATLPGRQTGELFF | TGTGCCACCCTACCGGGACGGCAAACCGGGGAGCTGTTTTTT
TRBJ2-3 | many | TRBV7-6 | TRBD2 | CASSSLLAGDTDTQYF | TGTGCCAGTAGCTCATTACTAGCGGGGGACACAGATACGCAGTATTTT
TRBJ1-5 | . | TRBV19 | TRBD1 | CASSSPRQGENSNQPQHF | TGTGCCAGTAGTTCACCCCGACAGGGGGAGAATAGCAATCAGCCCCAGCATTTT
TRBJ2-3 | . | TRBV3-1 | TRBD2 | CASSQALTGGQSDTQYF | TGTGCCAGCAGCCAAGCTCTTACGGGGGGGCAGTCAGATACGCAGTATTTT
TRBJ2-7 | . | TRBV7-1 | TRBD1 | CASSPRTGSAPAPYEQYF | TGTGCCAGCAGCCCGCGGACAGGGTCGGCACCCGCTCCCTACGAGCAGTACTTC
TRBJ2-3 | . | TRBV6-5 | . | CASSYPTQYF | TGTGCCAGCAGTTACCCTACGCAGTATTTT
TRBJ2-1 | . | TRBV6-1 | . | CASSDRVYNEQFF | TGTGCCAGCAGTGATCGGGTCTACAATGAGCAGTTCTTC
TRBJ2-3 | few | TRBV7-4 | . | CASRWDSRQAQDTQYF | TGTGCCAGCAGGTGGGACTCTCGACAAGCACAAGATACGCAGTATTTT
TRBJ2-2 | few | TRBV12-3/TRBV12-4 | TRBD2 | CASSPSSGGAGGGELFF | TGTGCCAGCAGCCCGAGTAGCGGGGGGGCCGGAGGCGGGGAGCTGTTTTTT
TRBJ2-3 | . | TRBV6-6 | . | CARDYTDTQYF | TGTGCCAGGGACTACACAGATACGCAGTATTTT
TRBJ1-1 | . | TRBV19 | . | CASSRRALGAEAFF | TGTGCCAGTAGCCGACGGGCCCTCGGGGCTGAAGCTTTCTTT
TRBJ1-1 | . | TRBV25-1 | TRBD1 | CASSDHRTGRNTEAFF | TGTGCCAGCAGTGACCACCGGACAGGGCGGAACACTGAAGCTTTCTTT
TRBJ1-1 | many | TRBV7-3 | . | CASSLKPVYPQTLDTEAFF | TGTGCCAGCAGCTTGAAGCCGGTGTATCCACAGACCCTTGACACTGAAGCTTTCTTT
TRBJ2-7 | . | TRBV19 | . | CASSIQRESYEQYF | TGTGCCAGTAGTATCCAAAGGGAATCCTACGAGCAGTACTTC
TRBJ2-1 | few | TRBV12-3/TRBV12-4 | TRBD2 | CASTWGSGGNEQFF | TGTGCCAGCACCTGGGGTAGCGGGGGGAATGAGCAGTTCTTC
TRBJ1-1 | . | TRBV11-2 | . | CVSSLGWGTEAFF | TGTGTCAGCAGCTTAGGATGGGGCACTGAAGCTTTCTTT
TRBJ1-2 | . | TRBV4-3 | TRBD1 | CASSQDTGGVVVSGYTF | TGCGCCAGCAGCCAAGATACAGGGGGCGTCGTCGTTTCTGGCTACACCTTC
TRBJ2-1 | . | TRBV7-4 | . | CASSDLGTDNEQFF | TGTGCCAGCAGCGACTTAGGGACGGACAATGAGCAGTTCTTC
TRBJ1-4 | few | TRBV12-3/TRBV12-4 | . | CASTLGGGNEKLFF | TGTGCCAGCACCCTGGGGGGGGGGAATGAAAAACTGTTTTTT
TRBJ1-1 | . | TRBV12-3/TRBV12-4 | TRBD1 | CASRGTDNTEAFF | TGTGCCAGCAGGGGGACAGATAACACTGAAGCTTTCTTT
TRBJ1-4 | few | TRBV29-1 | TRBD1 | CSVEATMGQGTNEKLFF | TGCAGCGTTGAAGCCACGATGGGACAGGGGACTAATGAAAAACTGTTTTTT
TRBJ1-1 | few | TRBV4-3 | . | CASSQEIVGDTEAFF | TGCGCCAGCAGCCAAGAAATAGTAGGGGATACTGAAGCTTTCTTT
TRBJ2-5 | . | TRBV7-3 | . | CASSSSPRDIETQYF | TGTGCCAGCAGCTCTTCACCCCGGGACATAGAGACCCAGTACTTC
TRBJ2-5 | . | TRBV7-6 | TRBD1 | CASSLRDRVYQETQYF | TGTGCCAGCAGCCTAAGGGACAGGGTGTACCAAGAGACCCAGTACTTC
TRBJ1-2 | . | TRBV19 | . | CAIESPVGYGYTF | TGTGCCATCGAGTCACCCGTTGGGTATGGCTACACCTTC